Shown below are 22 T cell receptor beta chains from a single sample sequenced in a study of blood T cell repertoires in COVID-19. Sequencing was performed with immunoSEQ multiplex PCR; in TCRdb, only in-frame clones are kept and a portion is missing. The sample consists of 270,000 or so clones, approximately 84% of them appearing once. The specimen was peripheral blood. The receptors derive from a human donor in a cohort sampled during active COVID-19.

The CDR3 loop is CASSLEGRSNQPQHF. The CDR3 coding sequence is TGTGCCAGCAGCTTAGAGGGGCGGAGCAATCAGCCCCAGCATTTT. The chain carries TRBV7-2 and TRBJ1-5, with a possible D match to TRBD1 (5 bases). The CDR3 has 15 amino acids. Trimming took off 1 base at V and 1 base at J, with 8 bases between the two ends. Germline lookup yields CDR1 SGHTA and CDR2 FQGNSA.

The gene calls are TRBV5-1 and TRBJ1-6; D remains ambiguous. In germline, CDR1 is SGHRS, CDR2 YFSETQ. The CDR3 runs to 13 residues. The ends were cut back, 0 bases at V and 10 bases at J, with 8 bases in the middle. The CDR3 loop reads CASSLAGISPLHF. The CDR3 DNA sequence: TGCGCCAGCAGCTTGGCCGGGATCTCACCCCTCCACTTT.

This clone was seen a handful of times. V usage is TRBV5-1 and J usage is TRBJ2-7, with 12 bases fitting TRBD1. The CDR3 length is 14 residues. V trimming: 3 bases; J trimming: 7 bases; junction bases outside the gene matches: 5. CDR1 is SGHRS and CDR2 is YFSETQ in the germline V gene. Here the CDR3 DNA reads TGCGCCAGCAGCTCCGGGACAGGGGGCTGGGAGCAGTACTTC. Its protein is CASSSGTGGWEQYF. Looking up the rest from reference TRBV5-1 and TRBJ2-7 gives the full variable domain: KAGVTQTPRYLIKTRGQQVTLSCSPISGHRSVSWYQQTPGQGLQFLFEYFSETQRNKGNFPGRFSGRQFSNSRSEMNVSTLELGDSALYLCASSSGTGGWEQYFGPGTRLTVT.

J is TRBJ1-2 and V is TRBV4-3; 9 positions agree with TRBD1. Unmatched junction bases numbered 19, after V lost 0 bases and J lost 8 bases. This CDR3 has 19 amino acids. CDR1 LGHNA and CDR2 YSLEER come from the germline V gene. The CDR3 reads CASSQEGTGSSRRFGGYTF. DNA of the CDR3: TGCGCCAGCAGCCAAGAAGGGACAGGGTCTTCTCGTCGCTTTGGGGGCTACACCTTC.

The chain uses TRBV5-3 and TRBJ1-2, with a possible D match to TRBD1 (6 bases). TRBV5-3 qualifies as an ORF whose function is uncertain. There are 15 residues in the CDR3. Trimming pared 10 bases from V and 6 bases from J, leaving 25 bases between. The CDR3 spells CALTKSRDIKNGYTF. The CDR3 DNA follows: TGTGCCTTAACTAAAAGTCGGGACATCAAGAATGGCTACACCTTC.

The CDR3, as DNA: TGTGCCAGCAGTGAAGGTCAGCGGGCAGGGCGCTCTGGAAACACCATATATTTT. It yields the protein CASSEGQRAGRSGNTIYF. This sequence joins TRBV6-1 and TRBJ1-3; D is possibly TRBD1 (5 bases). Per the germline V gene, CDR1 is MNHNS and CDR2 is SASEGT. V shed 1 base and J shed 0 bases, with 16 bases lying between them. This CDR3 contains 18 residues.

This chain links TRBV11-2 with TRBJ1-1; D possibly corresponds to TRBD1 (6 bases). In germline, CDR1 is SGHAT, CDR2 FQNNGV. The CDR3 covers 15 residues. Trimming pared 1 base from V and 5 bases from J, leaving 14 bases between. CDR3 coding DNA: TGTGCCAGCAGCTTAGTGTTTGGGGGCGGAACTGAAGCTTTCTTT. This translates into CASSLVFGGGTEAFF.

In this sample, this clone turned up a few times. V usage is TRBV6-5 and J usage is TRBJ1-1, with D maybe TRBD1 (5 bases). The germline CDR1 and CDR2 sequences are MNHEY and SVGAGI. Trimming pared 7 bases from V and 5 bases from J, leaving 8 bases between. The CDR3 runs 11 residues. The CDR3 loop reads CASIGVTEAFF. For the CDR3, the DNA is TGTGCCAGCATAGGGGTAACTGAAGCTTTCTTT.

V and J are TRBV27 and TRBJ2-3, with TRBD1 matching 9 bases. The CDR3 runs 16 residues. Germline V gives CDR1 MNHEY, CDR2 SMNVEV (reference sequence). V lost 5 bases to trimming and J lost 1 base; unmatched junction nucleotides: 7. The CDR3 coding sequence is TGTGCCAGCAGTACCTCACAGGGGGCTGGCACAGATACGCAGTATTTT. Amino acids: CASSTSQGAGTDTQYF.

Comment on this clone: Other nucleotide sequences in the sample specify the same CDR3. The chain links TRBV18 to TRBJ2-5; D is possibly TRBD2 (6 bases). V lost 2 bases, J lost 1 base, and 8 bases lay in between. Germline-derived CDR1 and CDR2 are KGHSH and LQKENI. The length of the CDR3 is 14 residues. DNA of the CDR3: TGTGCCAGCTCACCAGGCGGGGCCCAAGAGACCCAGTACTTC. This translates into CASSPGGAQETQYF.

The chain carries TRBV5-4 and TRBJ2-5; weak D call: TRBD2 (6 bases). With 6 bases removed from V and 5 bases from J, the gap between germline ends came to 20 bases. The CDR3 is made up of 15 amino acids. Germline V gene sequence: CDR1 SGHNT, CDR2 YYREEE (reference sequence). The CDR3 sequence: CASTPDPGTWETQYF. Written as DNA, the CDR3 is TGTGCCAGCACTCCAGACCCGGGGACTTGGGAGACCCAGTACTTC.

Notes on this clone: Compared with germline, one end of the junction differs, possibly owing to a read error. J is TRBJ2-3 and V is TRBV7-7; unclear D gene. Per the germline V gene, CDR1 is SSHAT and CDR2 is FNYEAQ (reference sequence). The CDR3 spans 13 residues. The CDR3 DNA reads as TGTGCTAGCAGCTTAATAAACACAGATACGCAGTATTTT. Encoded protein: CASSLINTDTQYF.

The chain combines TRBV7-8 with TRBJ2-7; possibly TRBD2 for D (6 bases). Trimming removed 4 bases at V and 1 base at J, with 14 bases between. Germline loops: CDR1 SGHVS, CDR2 FQNEAQ. CDR3 length: 15 residues. CDR3 bases: TGTGCCAGCAGCTCGAACCCAGGACTATCCTACGAGCAGTACTTC. It yields the protein CASSSNPGLSYEQYF.

The chain couples TRBV6-6 to TRBJ2-7; D may be TRBD1 (6 bases). Trimming shortened V by 2 bases and J by 3 bases, and 17 bases separated the two germline ends. Germline V gives CDR1 MNHNY, CDR2 SVGAGI (reference sequence). This CDR3 has 16 amino acids. CDR3 nucleotides: TGTGCCAGCAGTTACGCTGTCTACAGGGACGACTACGAGCAGTACTTC. Translating it yields CASSYAVYRDDYEQYF.

The chain couples TRBV27 to TRBJ2-7; the match to TRBD1 covers 7 bases. Germline V gene sequence: CDR1 MNHEY, CDR2 SMNVEV (reference sequence). Trimming cost V 3 bases and J 1 base; bases outside gene matches: 6. The CDR3 has 15 residues. The CDR3 region has the DNA TGTGCCAGCAGTTTTGATTCCAGGGGGTCCTACGAGCAGTACTTC. Translated: CASSFDSRGSYEQYF.

The chain combines TRBV11-2 with TRBJ2-5; 8 bases align to TRBD1. Trimming cost V 5 bases and J 1 base; bases outside gene matches: 6. The germline V gene has CDR1 SGHAT and CDR2 FQNNGV. The CDR3 loop spans 15 amino acids. This CDR3 is CASSRNGQGQETQYF. CDR3 sequence (DNA): TGTGCCAGCAGCCGGAATGGACAGGGCCAAGAGACCCAGTACTTC.

The rearrangement joins TRBV10-3 to TRBJ1-5; D is unresolved. Per the germline V gene, CDR1 is ENHRY and CDR2 is SYGVKD. Trimming stripped 2 bases from V and 1 base from J, with 6 bases between. The CDR3 loop spans 14 amino acids. In DNA, the CDR3 is TGTGCCATCAGTGAGACGGAGAGCAATCAGCCCCAGCATTTT. Translating gives CAISETESNQPQHF.

This chain links TRBV7-9 with TRBJ2-1; 7 bases map to TRBD2. In germline, CDR1 is SEHNR, CDR2 FQNEAQ (reference sequence). After removal of 5 bases from V and 5 bases from J, the junction contained 12 bases not matched to a gene. CDR3 length: 16 amino acids. CDR3 loop: CASSGAGGGGHNEQFF. CDR3 sequence (DNA): TGTGCCAGCAGCGGGGCGGGCGGGGGTGGCCACAATGAGCAGTTCTTC.

V usage is TRBV19 and J usage is TRBJ1-1, with a weak D call TRBD1 (6 bases). V shed 5 bases and J shed 1 base, with 20 bases lying between them. The CDR3 contains 17 residues. CDR1 is LNHDA and CDR2 is SQIVND in the germline V gene (reference sequence). The CDR3, as DNA: TGTGCCAGTAGTTTCCCATCGACGGGACACCCGAACACTGAAGCTTTCTTT. Its translation: CASSFPSTGHPNTEAFF.

This clone has at least ten counts. The chain recombines TRBV29-1 with TRBJ1-1; D possibly corresponds to TRBD1 (5 bases). V dropped 6 bases and J dropped 5 bases, with 16 bases sitting between them. CDR1 is SQVTM, CDR2 ANQGSEA, per germline. The CDR3 runs to 13 residues. CDR3 in amino acids: CSVVARAATEAFF. CDR3 bases: TGCAGCGTCGTGGCCAGGGCCGCAACTGAAGCTTTCTTT.

J is TRBJ1-1 and V is TRBV5-6; 7 nucleotides agree with TRBD1. CDR3 length equals 16 residues. Germline V gene data show CDR1 as SGHDT and CDR2 as YYEEEE. Unmatched junction bases numbered 10, after V lost 4 bases and J lost 1 base. The CDR3 loop is CASSIGTVFPNTEAFF. The CDR3 DNA is TGTGCCAGCAGCATAGGGACAGTATTCCCGAACACTGAAGCTTTCTTT.

This sequence joins TRBV5-4 and TRBJ2-5; TRBD1 agrees at 7 bases. Unmatched junction bases numbered 6, after V lost 0 bases and J lost 7 bases. Looked up from germline, CDR1 is SGHNT and CDR2 is YYREEE (reference sequence). CDR3 length: 14 residues. CDR3 sequence (DNA): TGTGCCAGCAGCTTGGGACAGGGCTTAGGGACCCAGTACTTC. Amino acids: CASSLGQGLGTQYF.